Below are 29 T cell receptor beta chains sequenced from a single sample in a study of T-cell reconstitution after alpha-beta-depleted transplantation in children. Study outcomes and limitations: T-cell counts and diversity at one year following transplant were attributed mainly to newly produced T cells.

Which antigens these TCRs recognize remains unknown. Researchers prepared the TCRbeta library using unique molecular identifiers, the study reports. TCRdb re-called the PCR reads with MiXCR, one entry per CDR3 protein. The sample shows about 300,000 distinct CDR3 sequences, about 7.3% of them seen only once. Material: peripheral blood, obtained 360 days after TCRalphabeta/CD19-depleted stem cell transplant. All receptors come from a female patient aged 2-9 years who had a stem cell transplant for Fanconi anemia, so the T cells may come from the graft donor.

Many counts were recorded for this clonotype. The rearrangement links TRBV5-5 to TRBJ2-2, with D possibly TRBD2 on 7 matching bases. The CDR3 loop spans 13 amino acids. Per the germline V gene, CDR1 is SGHKS and CDR2 is YYEKEE (reference sequence). Between the trimmed V and J ends, which lost 4 bases and 9 bases, there was a span of 13 bases. This chain's CDR3 is CASSRRGGWELFF. DNA for the CDR3: TGTGCCAGCAGCAGGAGGGGGGGCTGGGAGCTGTTTTTT.

This clonotype was detected many times. The chain employs TRBV9 and TRBJ2-7, with no clear D. Per the germline V gene, CDR1 is SGDLS and CDR2 is YYNGEE. CDR3 length: 15 amino acids. Trimming cost V 0 bases and J 2 bases, with 12 bases left between them. The CDR3 coding sequence is TGTGCCAGCAGCGTAGAGGCAGTTGGGGCCTACGAGCAGTACTTC. It encodes CASSVEAVGAYEQYF.

At least ten counts were recorded for this clonotype. The chain links TRBV29-1 to TRBJ2-5, with 12 bases lining up with TRBD2. With V trimmed by 3 bases and J by 4 bases, 6 bases remained unmatched. The CDR3 extends over 15 amino acids. From germline, CDR1 is SQVTM and CDR2 ANQGSEA. In DNA, the CDR3 is TGCAGCGTTGAGCCTAGCGGGGGGGCAGGAGAGACCCAGTACTTC. This encodes CSVEPSGGAGETQYF.

This clonotype was seen many times. This chain joins TRBV7-2 and TRBJ2-7; TRBD1 matches at 7 bases. The CDR3 has 14 residues. The germline CDR1 and CDR2 sequences are SGHTA and FQGNSA. V was pared by 6 bases and J by 6 bases, with 11 bases of the junction left unmatched. The CDR3 coding sequence is TGTGCCAGCAGACCAGGGACAGCGAGAACCGAGCAGTACGTC. It is translated as CASRPGTARTEQYV.

Many counts were recorded for this clonotype. The J gene is TRBJ2-3, the V gene TRBV20-1; the match to TRBD2 covers 7 bases. Germline values: CDR1 DFQATT, CDR2 SNEGSKA (reference sequence). The CDR3 runs to 15 residues. The V and J ends lost 3 bases and 2 bases, in that order; junction bases with no gene match: 8. The CDR3 loop reads CSARSGLDNTDTQYF. CDR3 coding DNA: TGCAGTGCTAGGTCAGGACTAGATAACACAGATACGCAGTATTTT.

This clonotype turned up a few times. The chain couples TRBV5-1 to TRBJ1-1; D perhaps matches TRBD1 (6 bases). The CDR3 contains 17 residues. Germline loops: CDR1 SGHRS, CDR2 YFSETQ. V was trimmed by 4 bases and J by 3 bases, leaving 22 bases between them. The CDR3 DNA is TGCGCCAGCAGCCGTAGTTCTACAGGGCGGTGGGACACTGAAGCTTTCTTT. It yields the protein CASSRSSTGRWDTEAFF.

V and J are TRBV7-8 and TRBJ2-1; 7 bases map to TRBD1. CDR1 is SGHVS, CDR2 FQNEAQ, per germline. This CDR3 comprises 15 residues. The V segment lost 6 bases and the J segment 8 bases; nucleotides outside the gene matches: 13. The CDR3 region is CASRKDRRIIDEQFF. The CDR3 DNA sequence: TGTGCCAGCAGAAAGGACAGGAGGATTATCGATGAGCAGTTCTTC.

This clonotype occurred many times. The V and J genes are TRBV5-1 and TRBJ2-5; D gene ambiguous. V gave up 0 bases and J gave up 1 base, with 10 bases separating them. Germline CDR1 and CDR2: SGHRS and YFSETQ. The length of the CDR3 is 15 residues. The CDR3: CASSLGSGPQETQYF. The DNA of the CDR3 is TGCGCCAGCAGCTTGGGAAGTGGGCCCCAAGAGACCCAGTACTTC. The full variable domain, completed using reference TRBV5-1 and TRBJ2-5, is KAGVTQTPRYLIKTRGQQVTLSCSPISGHRSVSWYQQTPGQGLQFLFEYFSETQRNKGNFPGRFSGRQFSNSRSEMNVSTLELGDSALYLCASSLGSGPQETQYFGPGTRLLVL.

This clonotype was found a few times. J is TRBJ2-6 and V is TRBV20-1; D might be TRBD1 (5 bases). This CDR3 is built from 14 residues. Germline CDR1 DFQATT, CDR2 SNEGSKA (reference sequence). Trimming stripped 7 bases from V and 1 base from J, with 11 bases between. CDR3 in DNA: TGCAGTGGCAGGGCAGGTTCTGGGGCCAACGTCCTGACTTTC. Translation: CSGRAGSGANVLTF.

The table lists this clonotype with many counts. The CDR3 DNA follows: TGTGCCAGCAGCTTAGCCCCCTTTCCCGGTGAAGCTTTCTTT. It specifies CASSLAPFPGEAFF. J is TRBJ1-1 and V is TRBV7-9; D ambiguous. Germline lookup yields CDR1 SEHNR and CDR2 FQNEAQ (reference sequence). The CDR3 extends over 14 amino acids. Trimming shortened V by 0 bases and J by 7 bases, and 12 bases separated the two germline ends.

This clonotype was seen many times. The chain combines TRBV11-1 with TRBJ2-2; D is unclear. The CDR3 loop spans 16 amino acids. Germline loops: CDR1 SGHAT, CDR2 FQDESV (reference sequence). Deletions cut 5 bases from V and 2 bases from J, with 15 bases between. CDR3 protein: CASSPLEEANTGELFF. The CDR3 nucleotides are TGTGCCAGCAGCCCTCTTGAAGAGGCAAACACCGGGGAGCTGTTTTTT.

This clonotype has at least ten counts. The chain links TRBV5-1 to TRBJ1-1, with a weak D call TRBD1 (6 bases). V was clipped by 0 bases and J by 7 bases, with 7 bases between them. There are 12 residues in the CDR3. Germline CDR1 reads SGHRS; CDR2 reads YFSETQ. The CDR3: CASSLARGEAFF. DNA for the CDR3: TGCGCCAGCAGCTTGGCCAGGGGTGAAGCTTTCTTT.

This clonotype has more than one count but fewer than ten. The genes are TRBV9 and TRBJ1-2; D gene ambiguous. CDR1 and CDR2 from the germline V gene are SGDLS and YYNGEE. The CDR3 length is 14 residues. V gave up 3 bases and J gave up 8 bases, with 17 bases separating them. The CDR3, as DNA: TGTGCCAGCAGCGCCGCCGGACCCGGAGGGGGCTACACCTTC. Translation gives CASSAAGPGGGYTF.

This clonotype was counted many times. The rearrangement links TRBV25-1 to TRBJ2-5; D might be TRBD1 or TRBD2, each matching 5 bases. V was pared by 3 bases and J by 2 bases, with 16 bases between. The germline V gene encodes CDR1 MGHDK and CDR2 SYGVNS. There are 16 residues in the CDR3. The CDR3 protein is CASSDHGTAFQETQYF. The CDR3 DNA sequence: TGTGCCAGCAGTGACCACGGGACGGCCTTTCAAGAGACCCAGTACTTC.

The V and J genes are TRBV18 and TRBJ2-3; D is perhaps TRBD2 (5 bases). Germline loops: CDR1 KGHSH, CDR2 LQKENI. The germline V and J ends were trimmed by 0 bases and 2 bases, with 6 bases remaining between them. This CDR3 comprises 14 residues. Written as DNA, the CDR3 is TGTGCCAGCTCACCACCGACTATCACAGATACGCAGTATTTT. It specifies CASSPPTITDTQYF.

This clonotype was counted many times. This sequence joins TRBV20-1 and TRBJ2-7; D not resolved. The V gene lost 3 bases and the J gene lost 0 bases, with 12 bases spanning the gap. This CDR3 is 14 amino acids long. Germline CDR1 reads DFQATT; CDR2 reads SNEGSKA (reference sequence). The DNA of the CDR3 is TGCAGTGCTAGCAGCTTCCGAAGCTCCTACGAGCAGTACTTC. Translated: CSASSFRSSYEQYF.

Many counts were recorded for this clonotype. The chain is built from TRBV24-1 and TRBJ2-6; D unresolved. Trimming left V 4 bases short and J 1 base short, with 1 base between. Germline assignment: CDR1 KGHDR and CDR2 SFDVKD. The CDR3 extends over 13 amino acids. CDR3 amino acids: CATSESGANVLTF. CDR3 nucleotide sequence: TGTGCCACCAGTGAATCTGGGGCCAACGTCCTGACTTTC.

In this sample, this clonotype turned up many times. The V call is TRBV7-3, the J call TRBJ2-1, with 14 bases identical to TRBD2. The ends lost 4 bases at V and 0 bases at J; junction bases unmatched: 14. The CDR3 covers 21 residues. Germline loops: CDR1 SGHTA, CDR2 FQGTGA. Written as DNA, the CDR3 is TGTGCCAGCAGCTCCCTGGGGGGGACTAGCGGGAGCCCAAGCTCCTACAATGAGCAGTTCTTC. The encoded protein is CASSSLGGTSGSPSSYNEQFF.

The rearrangement uses TRBV6-2 or TRBV6-3 and TRBJ2-5; D might be TRBD1 (6 bases). The germline V gene encodes CDR1 MNHEY and CDR2 SVGEGT. The CDR3 length is 17 residues. V was shortened by 2 bases and J by 4 bases, with 20 bases between the two germline ends. In DNA form, the CDR3 reads TGTGCCAGCAGTTACGCGCAGGGGCTGATGGGTTTAGAGACCCAGTACTTC. Amino acids: CASSYAQGLMGLETQYF.

This clonotype was found a few times. The chain uses TRBV7-9 and TRBJ1-2; 9 bases agree with TRBD1. The CDR3 spans 13 residues. CDR1 is SEHNR, CDR2 FQNEAQ, per germline (reference sequence). V trimming: 4 bases; J trimming: 8 bases; junction bases outside the gene matches: 5. The CDR3 loop is CASSYGTGKGYTF. Written as DNA, the CDR3 is TGTGCCAGCAGCTATGGGACAGGGAAAGGCTACACCTTC. The variable domain in full, completed from reference TRBV7-9 and TRBJ1-2, reads DTGVSQNPRHKITKRGQNVTFRCDPISEHNRLYWYRQTLGQGPEFLTYFQNEAQLEKSRLLSDRFSAERPKGSFSTLEIQRTEQGDSAMYLCASSYGTGKGYTFGSGTRLTVV.

This clonotype was observed a few times. V usage is TRBV6-2 or TRBV6-3 and J usage is TRBJ2-2; no clear D gene. Trimming removed 2 bases from V and 0 bases from J, with 10 bases in between. Germline V lookup: CDR1 MNHEY, CDR2 SVGEGT. This CDR3 comprises 16 residues. CDR3: CASSYVQAANTGELFF. In nucleotides, the CDR3 is TGTGCCAGCAGTTACGTCCAGGCCGCGAACACCGGGGAGCTGTTTTTT.

V gene TRBV15 combines with J gene TRBJ2-3; D perhaps matches TRBD1 (5 bases). V lost 5 bases and J 2 bases, leaving 11 bases between the germline ends. Per germline, CDR1 LNHNV and CDR2 YYDKDF (reference sequence). The CDR3 spans 14 residues. The CDR3 DNA sequence: TGTGCCACCAGCGACGACAGCAACACAGATACGCAGTATTTT. It encodes CATSDDSNTDTQYF. Drawing the rest from reference TRBV15 and TRBJ2-3, the complete variable domain is DAMVIQNPRYQVTQFGKPVTLSCSQTLNHNVMYWYQQKSSQAPKLLFHYYDKDFNNEADTPDNFQSRRPNTSFCFLDIRSPGLGDTAMYLCATSDDSNTDTQYFGPGTRLTVL.

This chain connects TRBV5-1 to TRBJ2-1; TRBD2 matches at 16 bases. The CDR3 sequence is 17 residues long. Germline values: CDR1 SGHRS, CDR2 YFSETQ. After removal of 4 bases from V and 9 bases from J, the junction contained 10 bases not matched to a gene. The CDR3, as DNA: TGCGCCAGCAGCCCCTCGGGACTAGCGGGGGGGCCTGGTGAGCAGTTCTTC. Protein product: CASSPSGLAGGPGEQFF.

This chain uses TRBV5-6 with TRBJ2-3; perhaps D is TRBD1 or TRBD2 (5 bases each). CDR3 length: 16 residues. V was shortened by 4 bases and J by 5 bases, with 20 bases between the two germline ends. Germline V gene lookup returns CDR1 SGHDT and CDR2 YYEEEE. DNA of the CDR3: TGTGCCAGCAGCACCGGGGCCGGCGTCTGGGGAGATACGCAGTATTTT. Translation: CASSTGAGVWGDTQYF.

The CDR3 bases are TGTGCCAGCGGGGCGGGTCAAGAGACCCAGTACTTC. Its protein is CASGAGQETQYF. V gene TRBV6-5 combines with J gene TRBJ2-5; D tentatively reads TRBD1 or TRBD2 (5 bases each). CDR1 MNHEY and CDR2 SVGAGI come from the germline V gene. V gave up 8 bases and J gave up 2 bases, with 9 bases separating them. The CDR3 contains 12 residues.

V gene TRBV28 combines with J gene TRBJ2-7; TRBD1 matches 7 bases. The CDR3 has 15 residues. Trimming removed 5 bases from V and 1 base from J; junction bases left unmatched: 8. Germline CDR1 and CDR2: MDHEN and SYDVKM. In DNA form, the CDR3 reads TGTGCCAGCAGTATCAAGGACAGGTTGTCCTACGAGCAGTACTTC. Amino acid sequence: CASSIKDRLSYEQYF.

There are a few counts of this clonotype. The rearrangement links TRBV12-3 or TRBV12-4 to TRBJ2-1, with 8 bases that match TRBD2. V shed 5 bases, J shed 1 base, and the junction held 4 bases outside the gene matches. The CDR3 consists of 15 residues. The CDR3 loop reads CASSRSGVSYNEQFF. The CDR3 DNA is TGTGCCAGCAGTCGTAGCGGGGTTTCCTACAATGAGCAGTTCTTC.

In its sample, this clonotype was seen many times. V and J are TRBV27 and TRBJ1-1; D gene ambiguous. The CDR3 is made up of 14 amino acids. The ends were cut back, 2 bases at V and 1 base at J, with 8 bases in the middle. Germline-derived CDR1 and CDR2 are MNHEY and SMNVEV (reference sequence). CDR3 nucleotide sequence: TGTGCCAGCAGTTTAACGGGTAAGAACACTGAAGCTTTCTTT. It is translated as CASSLTGKNTEAFF.

The V call is TRBV7-9, the J call TRBJ1-3; a possible D gene is TRBD1 (6 bases). This CDR3 spans 16 amino acids. V was clipped by 3 bases and J by 1 base, with 13 bases between them. The germline gives CDR1 SEHNR, CDR2 FQNEAQ (reference sequence). CDR3 DNA: TGTGCCAGCAGCTTCACCCTACAGGGATCTGGAAACACCATATATTTT. It is translated as CASSFTLQGSGNTIYF. The whole variable domain, filled in from reference TRBV7-9 and TRBJ1-3, reads DTGVSQNPRHKITKRGQNVTFRCDPISEHNRLYWYRQTLGQGPEFLTYFQNEAQLEKSRLLSDRFSAERPKGSFSTLEIQRTEQGDSAMYLCASSFTLQGSGNTIYFGEGSWLTVV.